This record concerns one T cell receptor (beta chain) sequence. This specimen belongs to a study of PD-L1 blockade in urothelial cancer. For the study at large: Blood analysis was done at 3 weeks (second dose) and 6 weeks after treatment began. Among blood samples, the median T cell count was 141,255.

Only in-frame clones appear in the TCRdb table, and some are missing; sequencing was by immunoSEQ multiplex PCR. The sample shows fewer than 30,000 clones, 84% of them seen only once. Each patient gave between 1 and 8 samples, pretreatment and on-treatment. Germline V lookup: CDR1 MNHNS, CDR2 SASEGT. The V gene end was trimmed by 7 bases and the J gene end by 5 bases; junction bases not matched to a gene: 12. The CDR3 totals 15 residues. The source of this sequence is a man aged 65 to 79 with urothelial cancer. The sequences come from PBMCs, collected around atezolizumab (anti-PD-L1) treatment. V gene TRBV6-1 combines with J gene TRBJ2-3, with 7 bases that match TRBD1. CDR3 in amino acids: CASTIQTGLGDTQYF. CDR3 DNA sequence: TGTGCCAGCACCATTCAGACAGGGTTGGGAGATACGCAGTATTTT.